Listed below are T cell receptor beta chains from one sample, sequenced in a study of T cells in Graves' hyperthyroidism and ophthalmopathy. MiXCR, run by TCRdb on the multiplex PCR reads, gives a single entry per CDR3 protein. The sample shows about 380,000 distinct CDR3 sequences, 18% of them seen only once. The sample taken for sequencing was blood. All receptors derive from a man younger than 35 with Graves' ophthalmopathy. CDR3s include the opening cysteine and the closing phenylalanine or tryptophan. The order of the fields is V gene, J gene, D gene, clone size, CDR3 protein, CDR3 DNA. The D gene is left open where the match is weak. Only some rows state a clone size, as once, few, many or a class for expanded clones.

TRBV7-9	TRBJ1-3	.	.	CAMITGLDTIYF	TGTGCCATGATCACAGGCCTCGACACCATATATTTT
TRBV18	TRBJ1-1	.	many	CASSPRSGAGTEAFF	TGTGCCAGCTCACCACGATCAGGGGCAGGGACTGAAGCTTTCTTT
TRBV5-1	TRBJ2-5	.	.	CASSLANSQETQYF	TGCGCCAGCAGCTTGGCCAACAGCCAAGAGACCCAGTACTTC
TRBV7-3	TRBJ1-1	TRBD1	few	CASSFQGEGTEAFF	TGTGCCAGCAGCTTCCAGGGGGAAGGGACTGAAGCTTTCTTT
TRBV19	TRBJ1-2	.	.	CASRTEAYGYTF	TGTGCCAGTAGGACAGAAGCCTATGGCTACACCTTC
TRBV2	TRBJ1-1	.	many	CANLPIAGASTEAFF	TGTGCCAATCTCCCGATTGCAGGGGCTAGCACTGAAGCTTTCTTT
TRBV13	TRBJ1-2	.	.	CASSLGGARGYTF	TGTGCCAGCAGCTTAGGGGGAGCACGCGGCTACACCTTC
TRBV4-1	TRBJ1-4	.	few	CASSQDREDFLKLFF	TGCGCCAGCAGCCAAGATAGAGAGGACTTCTTAAAACTGTTTTTT
TRBV5-1	TRBJ2-6	.	many	CASSWDSGANVLTF	TGCGCCAGCAGCTGGGACTCTGGGGCCAACGTCCTGACTTTC
TRBV6-2/TRBV6-3	TRBJ2-1	.	many	CATCTYLSSYNEQFF	TGTGCCACCTGCACGTACCTCAGCTCCTACAATGAGCAGTTCTTC
TRBV18	TRBJ2-7	.	few	CASSPGGSPYEQYF	TGTGCCAGCTCACCGGGGGGATCCCCCTACGAGCAGTACTTC